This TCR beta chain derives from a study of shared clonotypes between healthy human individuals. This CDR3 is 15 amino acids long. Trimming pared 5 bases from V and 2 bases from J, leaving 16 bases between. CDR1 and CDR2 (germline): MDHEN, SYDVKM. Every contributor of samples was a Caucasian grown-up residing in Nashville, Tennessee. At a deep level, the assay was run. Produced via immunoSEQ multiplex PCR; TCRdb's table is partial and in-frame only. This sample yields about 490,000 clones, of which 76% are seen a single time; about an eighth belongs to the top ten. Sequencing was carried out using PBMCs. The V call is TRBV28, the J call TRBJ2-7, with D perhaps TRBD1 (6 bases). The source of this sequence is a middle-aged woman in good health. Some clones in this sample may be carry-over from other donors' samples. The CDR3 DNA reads TGTGCCAGCAGTGAAAGTGTGGGGGCCCCCTACGAGCAGTACTTC. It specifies CASSESVGAPYEQYF.